This T cell receptor (beta chain) was captured in a study of blood T cell repertoires in COVID-19. Study background: Acute and convalescent COVID-19 samples came from the United States, Italy and Spain. The analysed material was cDNA or gDNA that came from T cells, B-cell-depleted T cells, or PBMCs.

Looked up from germline, CDR1 is GTSNPN and CDR2 is SVGIG (reference sequence). The CDR3 consists of 14 residues. J lost 0 bases, V lost 1 base, and 1 base had no gene match. In the original analysis: Reference gene primer amplification in the assay estimated nucleated cell counts. Clones were read by immunoSEQ multiplex PCR, and TCRdb kept only the in-frame ones, dropping some. D and trimming come from the DNA, and the V and J calls and clone size come from that table. Altogether about 270,000 clones are present, about nine tenths being singletons, with the ten largest covering about 2.3%. Participants were aged about 18 to 100 years from some 24 US areas.

The chain is built from TRBV30 and TRBJ2-3, with TRBD2 matching 7 bases. The sample consisted of PBMCs or T cells enriched from blood (not recorded which). The receptor was derived from a woman aged 35 to 49 with acute COVID-19. CDR3 in DNA: TGTGCCTGGAGTGAGGGACTAAGCACAGATACGCAGTATTTT. Protein: CAWSEGLSTDTQYF.